This T cell receptor (beta chain) derives from a study of HIV-infected children after antiretroviral therapy interruption. About the research overall: All children had CD4+ count above 500 and viral load below 50 copies/ml. Recorded EBV and CMV exposure existed for most children. Samples from the continuous-treatment group were taken at weeks 0, 48 and 150.

Treatment: PENTA 11 planned treatment interruption arm or continuous ART arm. Naive CD4+ CD45RA+ CD45RO- T cells were FACS-sorted from thawed PBMCs. The sample holds many counts of this clonotype. Germline V lookup: CDR1 LGHNT, CDR2 FRNRAP. There are 18 residues in the CDR3. Trimming stripped 0 bases from V and 1 base from J, with 15 bases between. Unique molecular identifiers were included in an RNA-based 3' RACE TCR library. TCRdb reanalysed the 3' RACE reads using MiXCR and keeps one entry per CDR3 protein. Found here are about 40,000 distinct CDR3 sequences, just over 6.5% of them singletons; the top ten hold more than 0.95%.

The source of this sequence is a pool of human donors with HIV. V gene TRBV12-5 combines with J gene TRBJ2-2; the D gene is possibly TRBD1 (5 bases). The specimen was CD45RA+ CD4+ T cells from PBMCs, pooled from several time points, collected from a donor given antiretroviral therapy, either interrupted or continuous. Described subset: naive CD4+ CD45RA+ CD45RO- T cells. In DNA form, the CDR3 reads TGTGCTAGTGGTTTGGTATCATCTTGGCAGGGGAACACCGGGGAGCTGTTTTTT. It is translated as CASGLVSSWQGNTGELFF.